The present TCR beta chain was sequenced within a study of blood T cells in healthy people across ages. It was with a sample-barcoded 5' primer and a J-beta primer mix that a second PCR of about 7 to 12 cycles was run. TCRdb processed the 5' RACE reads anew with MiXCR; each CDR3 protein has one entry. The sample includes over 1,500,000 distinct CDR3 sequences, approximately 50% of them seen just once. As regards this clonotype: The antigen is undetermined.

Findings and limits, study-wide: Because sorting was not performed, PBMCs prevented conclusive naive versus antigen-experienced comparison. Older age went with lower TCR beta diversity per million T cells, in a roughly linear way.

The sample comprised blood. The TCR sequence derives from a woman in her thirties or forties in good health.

CDR3 nucleotide sequence: TGTGCCAGCAGCTTAGACAGGGGCAGGGGGCGAATGGAGACCCAGTACTTC. The encoded protein is CASSLDRGRGRMETQYF. This sequence joins TRBV11-1 and TRBJ2-5; 8 bases agree with TRBD1. Germline CDR1 and CDR2: SGHAT and FQDESV (reference sequence). V trimming: 1 base; J trimming: 5 bases; junction bases outside the gene matches: 12. The CDR3 is made up of 17 amino acids.